Listed here are 3 T cell receptor beta chains from one sample, sequenced in a study of cytomegalovirus exposure and HLA in healthy donors. Both 60 Vbeta primers and 13 Jbeta primers went into the PCR. Generated by immunoSEQ multiplex PCR, the TCRdb table keeps only in-frame clones and is missing some. This table holds 150,000 to 200,000 clones, almost 80% found once. The specimen sequenced was PBMCs. These receptors all stem from a man over 45 in good health and CMV-seropositive.

This rearrangement joins TRBV29-1 to TRBJ2-6, with D perhaps TRBD1 (6 bases). V was cut by 3 bases and J by 2 bases, with 14 bases left in between. The germline V gene encodes CDR1 SQVTM and CDR2 ANQGSEA. This CDR3 is built from 16 residues. The chain's CDR3 is CSVDYKQGAGANVLTF. CDR3 coding DNA: TGCAGCGTTGACTACAAACAGGGTGCTGGGGCCAACGTCCTGACTTTC.

Points on this clone: An end of the junction does not agree with germline; a read error may underlie this. Other nucleotide sequences from this sample produce the same CDR3. This chain links TRBV27 with TRBJ2-3; D uncertain. Per germline, CDR1 MNHEY and CDR2 SMNVEV (reference sequence). The length of the CDR3 is 16 residues. The CDR3 DNA sequence: TGTGCCAGTAGTTTAAATAGCATTTTCAGCACAGATACGCAGTATTTT. Translated: CASSLNSIFSTDTQYF.

The chain couples TRBV30 to TRBJ2-2; D is ambiguous. The CDR3 sequence is 14 residues long. The V and J ends lost 0 bases and 2 bases respectively, with 7 bases between them. Germline assignment: CDR1 GTSNPN and CDR2 SVGIG (reference sequence). The CDR3 DNA reads TGTGCCTGGAGTGTACTATCTAACACCGGGGAGCTGTTTTTT. Translated, it gives CAWSVLSNTGELFF.